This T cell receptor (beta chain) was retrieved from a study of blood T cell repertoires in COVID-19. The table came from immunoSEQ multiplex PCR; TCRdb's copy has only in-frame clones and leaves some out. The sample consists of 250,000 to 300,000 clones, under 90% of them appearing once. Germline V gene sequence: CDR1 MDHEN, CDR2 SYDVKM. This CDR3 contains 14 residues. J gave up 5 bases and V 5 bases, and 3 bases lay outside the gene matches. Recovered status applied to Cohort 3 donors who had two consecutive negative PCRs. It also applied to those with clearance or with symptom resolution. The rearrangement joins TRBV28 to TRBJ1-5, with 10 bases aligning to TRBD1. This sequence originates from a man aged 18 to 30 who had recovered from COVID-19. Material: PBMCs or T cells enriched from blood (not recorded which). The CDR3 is CASSVGQGHQPQHF. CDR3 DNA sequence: TGTGCCAGCAGTGTGGGACAGGGGCATCAGCCCCAGCATTTT.